A selection of T cell receptor beta chains follows, all from one sample in a study of cytomegalovirus exposure and HLA in healthy donors. Here immunoSEQ multiplex PCR was the method, and the copy in TCRdb shows in-frame clones only, minus some. The sample shows about 210,000 clones, 65% to 85% of them seen only once. Sequencing was done on a sample of PBMCs. The origin of the receptors is a man aged 40-50 years in good health and CMV-seropositive. Each CDR3 is given with its conserved first and last residue. The D gene is left open where the match is weak. Rows give clone size only sometimes, using once, few, many, or a class for an expanded clone.

j_gene: TRBJ1-5; v_gene: TRBV7-8; abundance: NA; len: 13; d_gene: NA; CDR3aa: CASSGEGVSPQHF; CDR3nt: TGTGCCAGCAGCGGGGAGGGGGTTTCGCCCCAGCATTTT
j_gene: TRBJ1-1; v_gene: TRBV25-1; abundance: NA; len: 13; d_gene: NA; CDR3aa: CASSVGGETEAFF; CDR3nt: TGTGCCAGCAGTGTAGGAGGGGAAACTGAAGCTTTCTTT
j_gene: TRBJ1-2; v_gene: TRBV6-5; abundance: few; len: 13; d_gene: NA; CDR3aa: CASSYTANYGYTF; CDR3nt: TGTGCCAGCAGTTACACGGCTAACTATGGCTACACCTTC
j_gene: TRBJ1-2; v_gene: TRBV6-5; abundance: NA; len: 12; d_gene: NA; CDR3aa: CASSYSGAGYTF; CDR3nt: TGTGCCAGCAGTTACTCAGGGGCTGGCTACACCTTC
j_gene: TRBJ1-6; v_gene: TRBV9; abundance: few; len: 12; d_gene: NA; CDR3aa: CASSPGGGSLHF; CDR3nt: TGTGCCAGCAGCCCCGGCGGGGGATCCCTCCACTTT
j_gene: TRBJ2-7; v_gene: TRBV4-1; abundance: NA; len: 15; d_gene: NA; CDR3aa: CASSQGGDGTYEQYF; CDR3nt: TGCGCCAGCAGCCAAGGGGGGGACGGAACCTACGAGCAGTACTTC
j_gene: TRBJ2-7; v_gene: TRBV10-3; abundance: NA; len: 15; d_gene: NA; CDR3aa: CAISEMGATPREQYF; CDR3nt: TGTGCCATCAGTGAAATGGGGGCCACCCCCAGGGAGCAGTACTTC
j_gene: TRBJ2-4; v_gene: TRBV10-3; abundance: few; len: 15; d_gene: TRBD1; CDR3aa: CAISEAGTGKNIQYF; CDR3nt: TGTGCCATCAGTGAGGCCGGGACAGGGAAAAACATTCAGTACTTC
j_gene: TRBJ2-5; v_gene: TRBV5-1; abundance: once; len: 18; d_gene: TRBD1; CDR3aa: CASSPARQGWGYGETQYF; CDR3nt: TGCGCCAGCAGCCCCGCCCGACAGGGATGGGGGTATGGAGAGACCCAGTACTTC
j_gene: TRBJ1-3; v_gene: TRBV6-6; abundance: NA; len: 15; d_gene: TRBD1; CDR3aa: CASSYQGDSGNTIYF; CDR3nt: TGTGCCAGCAGTTATCAGGGGGACTCTGGAAACACCATATATTTT
j_gene: TRBJ1-1; v_gene: TRBV9; abundance: NA; len: 17; d_gene: NA; CDR3aa: CASSVALGQGDGTEAFF; CDR3nt: TGTGCCAGCAGCGTAGCTTTGGGGCAGGGTGATGGCACTGAAGCTTTCTTT
j_gene: TRBJ2-1; v_gene: TRBV6-5; abundance: NA; len: 15; d_gene: NA; CDR3aa: CASSPTTSNYNEQFF; CDR3nt: TGTGCCAGCAGTCCTACGACTAGTAACTACAATGAGCAGTTCTTC
j_gene: TRBJ2-1; v_gene: TRBV27; abundance: NA; len: 15; d_gene: TRBD2; CDR3aa: CATEGQLAGGHKQFF; CDR3nt: TGTGCCACCGAAGGTCAACTAGCGGGAGGACACAAGCAGTTCTTC
j_gene: TRBJ2-7; v_gene: TRBV7-9; abundance: NA; len: 15; d_gene: NA; CDR3aa: CASSPPQGGLDEQYF; CDR3nt: TGTGCCAGCAGCCCACCCCAGGGGGGCTTAGACGAGCAGTACTTC
j_gene: TRBJ2-6; v_gene: TRBV18; abundance: NA; len: 15; d_gene: NA; CDR3aa: CASSPTGVGANVLTF; CDR3nt: TGTGCCAGCTCACCAACAGGTGTTGGGGCCAACGTCCTGACTTTC
j_gene: TRBJ1-3; v_gene: TRBV6-6; abundance: NA; len: 14; d_gene: NA; CDR3aa: CASRAFGQQNTIYF; CDR3nt: TGTGCCAGCAGGGCCTTTGGACAGCAAAACACCATATATTTT